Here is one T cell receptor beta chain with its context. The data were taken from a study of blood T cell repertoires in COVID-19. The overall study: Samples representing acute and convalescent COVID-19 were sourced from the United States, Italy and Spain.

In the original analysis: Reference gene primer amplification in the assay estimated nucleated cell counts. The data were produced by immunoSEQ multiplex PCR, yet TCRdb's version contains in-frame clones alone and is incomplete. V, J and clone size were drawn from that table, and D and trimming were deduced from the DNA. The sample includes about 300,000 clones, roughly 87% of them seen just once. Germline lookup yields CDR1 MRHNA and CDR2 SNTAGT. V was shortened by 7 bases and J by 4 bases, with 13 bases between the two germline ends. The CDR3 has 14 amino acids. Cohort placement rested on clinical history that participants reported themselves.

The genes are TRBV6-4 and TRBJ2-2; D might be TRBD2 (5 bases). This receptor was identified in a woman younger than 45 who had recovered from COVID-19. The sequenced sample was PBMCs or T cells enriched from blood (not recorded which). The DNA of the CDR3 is TGTGCCAGCACCGGAGGCGTCGGCACCGGGGAGCTGTTTTTT. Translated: CASTGGVGTGELFF.